The clone carrying this TCR beta chain was counted only a few times. The data originate from a study of T cell changes during pregnancy in multiple sclerosis. Measured with immunoSEQ multiplex PCR; TCRdb has only the in-frame clones, and not every one. The sample shows under 40,000 clones, 90% of them seen only once. Trimming took off 7 bases at V and 10 bases at J, with 14 bases between the two ends. The CDR3 runs to 13 residues. CDR1 and CDR2 from the germline V gene are LNHDA and SQIVND (reference sequence). This chain uses TRBV19 with TRBJ1-6, with a weak D call TRBD1 (5 bases). The sequences come from peripheral blood, collected in the third trimester of pregnancy. The receptor was isolated from a female donor in good health, enrolled as a control in a pregnancy study. CDR3 region: CASNDRGYSPLHF. The CDR3 region has the DNA TGTGCCAGTAATGATCGGGGGTACTCACCCCTCCACTTT.